The rows below give T cell receptor beta chains drawn from one sample of a study of control samples from healthy donors and cancer patients. Repertoires were generated with immunoSEQ multiplex PCR, while TCRdb's copy carries only in-frame clones and drops some. The sample records 85,000 to 95,000 clones, about 89% being singletons. The sequencing input was blood. These receptor sequences come from a woman between 25 and 40 years old in good health. CDR3s include the opening cysteine and the closing phenylalanine or tryptophan. D genes are given only for firm matches. A clone size is listed for some rows: how often the clone was seen (once, few, many), or a class if it is expanded.

j_gene | d_gene | abundance | v_gene | CDR3aa | CDR3nt
TRBJ1-5 | NA | NA | TRBV7-8 | CASSLVGVSNQPQHF | TGTGCCAGCAGCTTAGTAGGTGTTAGCAATCAGCCCCAGCATTTT
TRBJ2-5 | TRBD2 | NA | TRBV5-8 | CASSVLAGGRETQYF | TGTGCCAGCAGCGTTTTAGCGGGGGGCCGGGAGACCCAGTACTTC
TRBJ2-5 | TRBD1 | NA | TRBV7-7 | CASSTGGQVGGETQYF | TGTGCCAGCAGCACCGGGGGACAGGTCGGAGGGGAGACCCAGTACTTC
TRBJ1-2 | NA | NA | TRBV12-3/TRBV12-4 | CASSLDGYGYTF | TGTGCCAGCAGTTTGGATGGTTATGGCTACACCTTC
TRBJ2-7 | TRBD2 | NA | TRBV18 | CASSPRSSGSSYEQYF | TGTGCCAGCTCACCACGGTCAAGCGGGAGCTCCTACGAGCAGTACTTC
TRBJ1-2 | NA | NA | TRBV4-1 | CASSQPRAGQWTFGYTF | TGCGCCAGCAGCCAACCTCGTGCGGGACAATGGACCTTTGGCTACACCTTC
TRBJ1-1 | TRBD1 | NA | TRBV3-1/TRBV3-2 | CASRQGASFTEAFF | TGTGCCAGCAGACAGGGGGCATCTTTTACTGAAGCTTTCTTT
TRBJ1-5 | TRBD1 | NA | TRBV28 | CASSRGTGGNQPQHF | TGTGCCAGCAGCCGAGGGACAGGGGGCAATCAGCCCCAGCATTTT
TRBJ2-1 | NA | NA | TRBV4-1 | CASSGGVSYNEQFF | TGCGCCAGCAGCGGGGGCGTCTCCTACAATGAGCAGTTCTTC
TRBJ1-2 | NA | once | TRBV12-3/TRBV12-4 | CASGAGAPYGYTF | TGTGCCAGCGGGGCAGGGGCGCCCTATGGCTACACCTTC